The 25 T cell receptor beta chains listed next were all sequenced from one sample in a study of blood T cell repertoires in COVID-19. The repertoire was sequenced with immunoSEQ multiplex PCR; TCRdb's copy has only in-frame clones and lacks some. The table has more than 150,000 clones, more than 80% seen once. The sample taken for sequencing was peripheral blood. These receptors were obtained from a human donor in a cohort sampled during active COVID-19.

This chain uses TRBV10-3 with TRBJ2-1; tentative D call: TRBD2 (6 bases). This CDR3 has 17 residues. Trimming removed 2 bases at V and 5 bases at J, with 19 bases between. In germline, CDR1 is ENHRY, CDR2 SYGVKD. CDR3 sequence (DNA): TGTGCCATCAGTGAGATGGGTCCCGGGAGAACAAACAATGAGCAGTTCTTC. This translates into CAISEMGPGRTNNEQFF.

The chain has TRBV27 and TRBJ2-1; 9 nucleotides line up with TRBD2. The ends lost 3 bases at V and 7 bases at J; junction bases unmatched: 7. The CDR3 extends over 15 amino acids. CDR1 is MNHEY and CDR2 is SMNVEV in the germline V gene (reference sequence). Here the CDR3 DNA reads TGTGCCAGCAGTTTCTTGCGGGGGGGAAGTAATGAGCAGTTCTTC. It yields the protein CASSFLRGGSNEQFF.

V and J are TRBV5-1 and TRBJ2-7; 9 bases align to TRBD1. This CDR3 is built from 16 residues. The germline V gene encodes CDR1 SGHRS and CDR2 YFSETQ. V lost 0 bases, J lost 1 base, and 5 bases stayed unmatched. The CDR3 protein is CASSLGAGTGSYEQYF. CDR3 nucleotides: TGCGCCAGCAGCTTGGGGGCCGGGACAGGGTCCTACGAGCAGTACTTC. Full variable domain (rest looked up from reference TRBV5-1 and TRBJ2-7): KAGVTQTPRYLIKTRGQQVTLSCSPISGHRSVSWYQQTPGQGLQFLFEYFSETQRNKGNFPGRFSGRQFSNSRSEMNVSTLELGDSALYLCASSLGAGTGSYEQYFGPGTRLTVT.

This clone showed up just once. V is TRBV5-8 and J is TRBJ1-5; weak D call: TRBD1 (6 bases). V gave up 1 base and J gave up 0 bases, with 8 bases separating them. The CDR3 spans 15 residues. From germline, CDR1 is SGHTS and CDR2 YDEGEE. As DNA, the CDR3 is TGTGCCAGCAGCTTGACAGGGAATAGCAATCAGCCCCAGCATTTT. Its protein is CASSLTGNSNQPQHF.

The chain recombines TRBV9 with TRBJ2-3; tentatively, D is TRBD1 (5 bases). The CDR3 length is 16 residues. The ends were cut back, 0 bases at V and 0 bases at J, with 11 bases in the middle. Germline V gene data show CDR1 as SGDLS and CDR2 as YYNGEE. This CDR3 reads CASSVEGRVSTDTQYF. DNA of the CDR3: TGTGCCAGCAGCGTAGAAGGCAGGGTGAGCACAGATACGCAGTATTTT.

The chain has TRBV21-1 and TRBJ2-5; the table's D call, TRBD2, was not checked against the DNA. TRBV21-1 is annotated as a pseudogene. The CDR3 totals 14 residues. The CDR3 region is CASSQARGQETQYF. The CDR3 DNA follows: TGTGCCAGCAGCCAAGCCAGAGGGCAAGAGACCCAGTACTTC.

The rearrangement joins TRBV18 to TRBJ2-3; 7 positions agree with TRBD1. Germline CDR1 is KGHSH and CDR2 is LQKENI. The ends lost 3 bases at V and 0 bases at J; junction bases unmatched: 3. The length of the CDR3 is 15 residues. The CDR3 region is CASSPNRGSTDTQYF. In nucleotides, the CDR3 is TGTGCCAGCTCACCCAACAGGGGTAGCACAGATACGCAGTATTTT.

The V gene is TRBV27, the J gene TRBJ1-2, with 7 bases fitting TRBD1. The CDR3 spans 13 residues. Germline CDR1 reads MNHEY; CDR2 reads SMNVEV (reference sequence). V gave up 3 bases and J gave up 8 bases; unmatched junction bases: 6. The CDR3 region has the DNA TGTGCCAGCAGTTTCACGGACAGGAGCGGCTACACCTTC. Its translation is CASSFTDRSGYTF.

V usage is TRBV27 and J usage is TRBJ1-5; D call uncertain. The length of the CDR3 is 13 residues. Germline V gives CDR1 MNHEY, CDR2 SMNVEV (reference sequence). The V and J ends lost 6 bases and 4 bases respectively, with 10 bases between them. CDR3 nucleotides: TGTGCCAGCAGCCTGGTCCAGAATCAGCCCCAGCATTTT. Encoded protein: CASSLVQNQPQHF.

The chain employs TRBV5-1 and TRBJ1-5; no clear D gene. Germline V gene lookup returns CDR1 SGHRS and CDR2 YFSETQ. Trimming stripped 0 bases from V and 12 bases from J, with 7 bases between. The CDR3 sequence is 11 residues long. The CDR3 is CASSLVRIQHF. The CDR3 DNA sequence: TGCGCCAGCAGCTTGGTTAGAATCCAGCATTTT.

The chain is built from TRBV6-5 and TRBJ1-2, with D uncertain. This CDR3 has 13 residues. Per the germline V gene, CDR1 is MNHEY and CDR2 is SVGAGI. Trimming took 2 bases from V and 2 from J, leaving 6 bases between them. The CDR3 sequence: CASSYENNYGYTF. The CDR3, as DNA: TGTGCCAGCAGTTACGAGAACAACTATGGCTACACCTTC.

The chain recombines TRBV5-1 with TRBJ2-3; possible D gene TRBD1, 6 bases. CDR1 SGHRS and CDR2 YFSETQ come from the germline V gene. This CDR3 comprises 14 residues. Trimming removed 5 bases from V and 2 bases from J, with 12 bases in between. The CDR3 region is CASRTGTTTDTQYF. CDR3 sequence (DNA): TGCGCCAGCAGGACGGGGACAACCACAGATACGCAGTATTTT.

Remarks on this clone: Other nucleotide sequences from this sample produce the same CDR3. The rearrangement links TRBV5-6 to TRBJ1-1, with D tentatively TRBD1 (5 bases). V was shortened by 1 base and J by 0 bases, with 7 bases between the two germline ends. This CDR3 region has 14 residues. The germline V gene encodes CDR1 SGHDT and CDR2 YYEEEE. Written as DNA, the CDR3 is TGTGCCAGCAGCTTGACAGGACTGAACACTGAAGCTTTCTTT. Its protein product is CASSLTGLNTEAFF.

The rearrangement links TRBV4-1 to TRBJ1-1; tentative D call: TRBD1 (5 bases). Per the germline V gene, CDR1 is MGHRA and CDR2 is YSYEKL. The CDR3 is 17 amino acids. V lost 3 bases to trimming and J lost 3 bases, with 20 bases between them. CDR3 loop: CASSQGKGWWGDTEAFF. In DNA form, the CDR3 reads TGCGCCAGCAGCCAGGGAAAGGGGTGGTGGGGGGACACTGAAGCTTTCTTT.

This chain links TRBV6-1 with TRBJ2-1, with 8 bases aligning to TRBD2. Germline-derived CDR1 and CDR2 are MNHNS and SASEGT. This CDR3 is 16 amino acids long. V was pared by 4 bases and J by 7 bases, with 12 bases of the junction left unmatched. This CDR3 reads CASSALTGGHGNEQFF. The CDR3 DNA is TGTGCCAGCAGTGCCCTCACGGGGGGGCACGGTAATGAGCAGTTCTTC.

The chain combines TRBV6-5 with TRBJ1-4, with 7 positions matching TRBD1. CDR3 size: 14 residues. V dropped 6 bases and J dropped 1; count of bases not matched to a gene: 2. Germline-derived CDR1 and CDR2 are MNHEY and SVGAGI. The CDR3 coding sequence is TGTGCCAGCAGCAGGGGGAGAACTAATGAAAAACTGTTTTTT. It specifies CASSRGRTNEKLFF.

The chain couples TRBV6-5 to TRBJ2-7; 9 nucleotides line up with TRBD2. This CDR3 is 15 amino acids long. Germline V gene sequence: CDR1 MNHEY, CDR2 SVGAGI. The V segment lost 6 bases and the J segment 2 bases; nucleotides outside the gene matches: 8. The CDR3 nucleotides are TGTGCCAGCAGGATCCTAGCGGGGAGCCCCTACGAGCAGTACTTC. Translated: CASRILAGSPYEQYF.

The gene calls are TRBV7-9 and TRBJ2-3, with TRBD1 matching 7 bases. The CDR3 has 13 residues. Germline loops: CDR1 SEHNR, CDR2 FQNEAQ (reference sequence). V was clipped by 7 bases and J by 3 bases; unmatched bases: 4. This CDR3 is CASKDRVTDTQYF. CDR3 DNA: TGTGCCAGCAAAGACAGGGTAACAGATACGCAGTATTTT.

This sequence joins TRBV5-4 and TRBJ1-1; 7 nucleotides match TRBD1. V dropped 4 bases and J dropped 3; count of bases not matched to a gene: 6. The length of the CDR3 is 14 residues. Germline CDR1 is SGHNT and CDR2 is YYREEE (reference sequence). CDR3 nucleotide sequence: TGTGCCAGCAGCCGCGTAGACAGGGACACTGAAGCTTTCTTT. Protein: CASSRVDRDTEAFF.

The rearrangement joins TRBV4-1 to TRBJ2-3, with 9 nucleotides matching TRBD1. This CDR3 has 16 amino acids. CDR1 is MGHRA and CDR2 is YSYEKL in the germline V gene. J gave up 6 bases and V 1 base, and 8 bases lay outside the gene matches. In nucleotides, the CDR3 is TGCGCCAGCAGCCAAGTCGACAGGGGGAATTGGGATACGCAGTATTTT. It codes for CASSQVDRGNWDTQYF.

The chain is built from TRBV12-5 and TRBJ2-5, with TRBD2 matching 12 bases. The CDR3 contains 19 residues. Germline V gene lookup returns CDR1 LGHNT and CDR2 FRNRAP. Unmatched junction bases numbered 8, after V lost 0 bases and J lost 0 bases. CDR3 loop: CASGLVLASGGAYQETQYF. CDR3 sequence (DNA): TGTGCTAGTGGTTTGGTACTGGCTAGCGGGGGGGCTTACCAAGAGACCCAGTACTTC.

This chain uses TRBV27 with TRBJ2-2, with D possibly matching TRBD2 (5 bases). CDR3 length equals 13 residues. Between the trimmed V and J ends, which lost 4 bases and 14 bases, there was a span of 17 bases. Germline V CDR1 and CDR2: MNHEY, SMNVEV (reference sequence). The CDR3, as DNA: TGTGCCAGCAGTTCGGACTCAGGTCCAAGTCTGTTTTTT. Translating gives CASSSDSGPSLFF.

The chain links TRBV2 to TRBJ2-7; D might be TRBD1 (5 bases). Per germline, CDR1 SNHLY and CDR2 FYNNEI. The CDR3 has 14 amino acids. V was clipped by 3 bases and J by 7 bases, with 16 bases between them. The CDR3 coding sequence is TGTGCCAGCAGTGACAGGGTTGCCCTTGGTGAGCAGTACTTC. Protein: CASSDRVALGEQYF.

This clone was found once. The genes are TRBV5-4 and TRBJ1-6; D unclear. Trimming left V 0 bases short and J 0 bases short, with 7 bases between. The CDR3 runs to 16 residues. Germline V gene sequence: CDR1 SGHNT, CDR2 YYREEE (reference sequence). The CDR3 DNA reads as TGTGCCAGCAGCTTGGACCCGAGCTCCTATAATTCACCCCTCCACTTT. Its translation: CASSLDPSSYNSPLHF.

The J gene is TRBJ1-2, the V gene TRBV5-6; tentative D call: TRBD1 (5 bases). V was pared by 2 bases and J by 1 base, with 9 bases between. The CDR3 totals 14 residues. Germline V gene data show CDR1 as SGHDT and CDR2 as YYEEEE. The CDR3 is CASSFPDSNYGYTF. The CDR3 DNA reads TGTGCCAGCAGCTTCCCTGACAGTAACTATGGCTACACCTTC. Together with reference TRBV5-6 and TRBJ1-2, the CDR3 gives the full variable domain: DAGVTQSPTHLIKTRGQQVTLRCSPKSGHDTVSWYQQALGQGPQFIFQYYEEEERQRGNFPDRFSGHQFPNYSSELNVNALLLGDSALYLCASSFPDSNYGYTFGSGTRLTVV.